One and the same sample provided the 7 T cell receptor beta chains below, sequenced in a study of sequential checkpoint blockade in melanoma (dated by TCRdb to 2018 to 2020). The library was built by means of the immunoSEQ multiplex PCR assay. TCRdb retrieved this table from immuneACCESS and kept in-frame rearrangements only. Not all clones are present; in checked studies, unresolved V genes account for under half, and no reason is known for the remainder. For this sample there are about 18,000 clones; under 75% appear just once. The biggest ten clones account for 15% to 20% of the sample. This specimen's treatment or condition label, interpreted: randomized to nivolumab then ipilimumab (arm A) or the reverse (arm B). Here the sequenced sample was CD8+ T cells sorted from blood (inferred from file names), taken from a patient given nivolumab and ipilimumab in sequence. These receptors all come from a human donor with melanoma.

This chain uses TRBV14 with TRBJ1-2; D may be TRBD1 (6 bases). Germline V gives CDR1 SGHDN, CDR2 FVKESK. The CDR3 extends over 15 amino acids. With 0 bases removed from V and 7 bases from J, the gap between germline ends came to 15 bases. DNA for the CDR3: TGTGCCAGCAGCCAAGATTGGGGGGGCGCCTTTGGCTACACCTTC. Protein sequence: CASSQDWGGAFGYTF.

The V and J genes are TRBV9 and TRBJ1-1; the D gene is possibly TRBD1 (6 bases). Germline V gene sequence: CDR1 SGDLS, CDR2 YYNGEE. With 0 bases removed from V and 1 base from J, the gap between germline ends came to 10 bases. This CDR3 is 15 amino acids long. The CDR3 sequence: CASSVGTVRNTEAFF. CDR3 coding DNA: TGTGCCAGCAGCGTAGGGACAGTCAGGAACACTGAAGCTTTCTTT. Variable domain in full (rest from reference TRBV9 and TRBJ1-1): DSGVTQTPKHLITATGQRVTLRCSPRSGDLSVYWYQQSLDQGLQFLIQYYNGEERAKGNILERFSAQQFPDLHSELNLSSLELGDSALYFCASSVGTVRNTEAFFGQGTRLTVV.

The chain joins TRBV9 to TRBJ2-1; tentative D call: TRBD2 (5 bases). The CDR3 totals 17 residues. Trimming took off 4 bases at V and 0 bases at J, with 17 bases between the two ends. Looked up from germline, CDR1 is SGDLS and CDR2 is YYNGEE. The CDR3 nucleotides are TGTGCCAGCAGCTATCCGGACTCCGGTGGCTCCTACAATGAGCAGTTCTTC. This codes for CASSYPDSGGSYNEQFF.

This clone was counted a few times. The chain recombines TRBV15 with TRBJ2-1, with 9 bases identical to TRBD1. The CDR3 has 15 residues. Trimming cost V 4 bases and J 3 bases; bases outside gene matches: 4. CDR1 LNHNV and CDR2 YYDKDF come from the germline V gene (reference sequence). CDR3 residues: CATSIQGADYNEQFF. The CDR3 DNA reads TGTGCCACCAGCATACAGGGGGCGGACTACAATGAGCAGTTCTTC.

The chain uses TRBV27 and TRBJ2-7; maybe TRBD2 (6 bases). The germline CDR1 and CDR2 sequences are MNHEY and SMNVEV (reference sequence). V was clipped by 3 bases and J by 3 bases, with 12 bases between them. This CDR3 is 14 amino acids long. CDR3 sequence reads: CASSFREDGYEQYF. DNA for the CDR3: TGTGCCAGCAGTTTCAGGGAGGATGGCTACGAGCAGTACTTC.

In its sample, this clone ranks as medium-sized. The rearrangement joins TRBV7-9 to TRBJ2-1; D perhaps matches TRBD2 (5 bases). The CDR3 runs to 16 residues. V was cut by 3 bases and J by 5 bases, with 17 bases left in between. Germline V gives CDR1 SEHNR, CDR2 FQNEAQ (reference sequence). CDR3 loop: CASSLRVGQIDNEQFF. The CDR3 coding sequence is TGTGCCAGCAGCTTGAGGGTCGGGCAGATAGACAATGAGCAGTTCTTC.

The gene calls are TRBV2 and TRBJ1-1, with unresolved D. Germline CDR1 SNHLY, CDR2 FYNNEI. The germline V and J ends were trimmed by 6 bases and 4 bases, with 12 bases remaining between them. There are 13 residues in the CDR3. The CDR3 region is CASSDGVFTEAFF. In nucleotides, the CDR3 is TGTGCCAGCAGCGACGGGGTCTTCACTGAAGCTTTCTTT.